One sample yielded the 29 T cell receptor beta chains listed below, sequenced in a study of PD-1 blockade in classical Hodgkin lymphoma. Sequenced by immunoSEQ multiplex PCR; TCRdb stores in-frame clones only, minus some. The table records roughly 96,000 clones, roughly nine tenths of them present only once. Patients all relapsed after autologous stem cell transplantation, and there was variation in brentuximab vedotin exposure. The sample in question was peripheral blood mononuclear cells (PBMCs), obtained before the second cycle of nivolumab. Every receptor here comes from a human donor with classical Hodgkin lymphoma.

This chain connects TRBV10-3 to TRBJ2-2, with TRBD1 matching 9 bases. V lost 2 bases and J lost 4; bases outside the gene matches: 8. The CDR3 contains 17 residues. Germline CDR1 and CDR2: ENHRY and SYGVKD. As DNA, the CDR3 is TGTGCCATCAGTGAGCCCCACAGGGGGCGCTTCACCGGGGAGCTGTTTTTT. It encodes CAISEPHRGRFTGELFF.

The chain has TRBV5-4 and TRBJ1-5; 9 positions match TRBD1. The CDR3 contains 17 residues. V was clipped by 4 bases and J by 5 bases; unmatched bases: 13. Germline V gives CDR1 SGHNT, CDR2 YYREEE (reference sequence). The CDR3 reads CASSLGDGTGRHQPQHF. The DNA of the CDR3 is TGTGCCAGCAGCCTGGGGGACGGGACAGGGAGGCATCAGCCCCAGCATTTT. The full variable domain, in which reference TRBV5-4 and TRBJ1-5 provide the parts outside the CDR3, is ETGVTQSPTHLIKTRGQQVTLRCSSQSGHNTVSWYQQALGQGPQFIFQYYREEENGRGNFPPRFSGLQFPNYSSELNVNALELDDSALYLCASSLGDGTGRHQPQHFGDGTRLSIL.

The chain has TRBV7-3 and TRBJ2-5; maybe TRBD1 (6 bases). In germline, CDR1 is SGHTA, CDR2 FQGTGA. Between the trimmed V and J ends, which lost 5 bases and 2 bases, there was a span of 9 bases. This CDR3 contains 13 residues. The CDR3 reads CASSRTAQETQYF. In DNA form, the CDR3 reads TGTGCCAGCAGCCGGACAGCTCAAGAGACCCAGTACTTC.

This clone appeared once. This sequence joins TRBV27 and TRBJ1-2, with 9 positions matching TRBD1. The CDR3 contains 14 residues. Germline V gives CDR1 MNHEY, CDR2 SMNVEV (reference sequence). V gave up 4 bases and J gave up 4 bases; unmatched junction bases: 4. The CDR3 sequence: CASSSGTGTYGYTF. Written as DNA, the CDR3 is TGTGCCAGCAGTTCCGGGACAGGGACCTATGGCTACACCTTC.

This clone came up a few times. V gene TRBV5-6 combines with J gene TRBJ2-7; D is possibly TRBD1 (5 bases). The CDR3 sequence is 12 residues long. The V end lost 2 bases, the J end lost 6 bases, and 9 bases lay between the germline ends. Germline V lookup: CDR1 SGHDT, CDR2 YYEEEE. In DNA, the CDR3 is TGTGCCAGCAGCTTCAAGGGGCGCGAGCAGTACTTC. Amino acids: CASSFKGREQYF.

In nucleotides, the CDR3 is TGTGCCAGCAGCTCAGGGACAGTCAGGTCACCCCTCCACTTT. It is translated as CASSSGTVRSPLHF. This chain links TRBV5-5 with TRBJ1-6, with 7 bases aligning to TRBD1. Trimming removed 3 bases from V and 10 bases from J; junction bases left unmatched: 7. CDR3 length: 14 amino acids. Germline V gene sequence: CDR1 SGHKS, CDR2 YYEKEE (reference sequence).

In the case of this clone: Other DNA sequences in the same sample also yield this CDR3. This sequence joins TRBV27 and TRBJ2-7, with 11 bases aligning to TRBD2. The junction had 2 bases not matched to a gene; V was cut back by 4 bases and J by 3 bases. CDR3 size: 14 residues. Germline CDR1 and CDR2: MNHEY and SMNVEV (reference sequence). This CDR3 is CASSSGLAVYEQYF. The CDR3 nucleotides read TGTGCCAGCAGTTCGGGACTAGCGGTCTACGAGCAGTACTTC.

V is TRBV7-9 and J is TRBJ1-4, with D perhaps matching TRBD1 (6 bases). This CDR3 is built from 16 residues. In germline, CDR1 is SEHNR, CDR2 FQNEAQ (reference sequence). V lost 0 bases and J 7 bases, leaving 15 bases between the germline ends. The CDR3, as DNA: TGTGCCAGCAGCTTAGCGACAGGTATTCGAGGTGAAAAACTGTTTTTT. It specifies CASSLATGIRGEKLFF.

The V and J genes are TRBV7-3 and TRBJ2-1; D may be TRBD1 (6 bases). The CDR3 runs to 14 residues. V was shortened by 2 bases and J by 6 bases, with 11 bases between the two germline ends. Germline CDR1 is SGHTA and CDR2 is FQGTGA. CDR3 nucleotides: TGTGCCAGCAGCTTAGGGACAAACTTCAATGAGCAGTTCTTC. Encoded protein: CASSLGTNFNEQFF.

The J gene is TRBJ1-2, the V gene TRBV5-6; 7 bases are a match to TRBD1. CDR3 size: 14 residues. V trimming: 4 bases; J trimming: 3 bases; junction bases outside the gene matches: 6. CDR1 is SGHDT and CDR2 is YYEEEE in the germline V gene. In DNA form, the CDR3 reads TGTGCCAGCAGCCCTAGCGACAGGGACTATGGCTACACCTTC. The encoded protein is CASSPSDRDYGYTF.

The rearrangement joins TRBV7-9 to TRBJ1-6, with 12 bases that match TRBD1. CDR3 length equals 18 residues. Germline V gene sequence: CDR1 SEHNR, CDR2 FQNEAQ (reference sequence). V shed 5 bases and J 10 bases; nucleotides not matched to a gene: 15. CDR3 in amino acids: CASSPLPSLGTGGSPLHF. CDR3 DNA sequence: TGTGCCAGCAGCCCACTCCCCTCACTCGGGACAGGGGGCTCACCCCTCCACTTT. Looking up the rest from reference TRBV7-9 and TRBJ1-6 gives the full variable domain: DTGVSQNPRHKITKRGQNVTFRCDPISEHNRLYWYRQTLGQGPEFLTYFQNEAQLEKSRLLSDRFSAERPKGSFSTLEIQRTEQGDSAMYLCASSPLPSLGTGGSPLHFGNGTRLTVT.

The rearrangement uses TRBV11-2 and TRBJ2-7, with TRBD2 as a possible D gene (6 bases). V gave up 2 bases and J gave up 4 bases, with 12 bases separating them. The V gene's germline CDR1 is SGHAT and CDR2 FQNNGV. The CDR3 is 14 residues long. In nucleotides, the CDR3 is TGTGCCAGCAGCTTATGGGGGGACCTATACGAGCAGTACTTC. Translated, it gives CASSLWGDLYEQYF.

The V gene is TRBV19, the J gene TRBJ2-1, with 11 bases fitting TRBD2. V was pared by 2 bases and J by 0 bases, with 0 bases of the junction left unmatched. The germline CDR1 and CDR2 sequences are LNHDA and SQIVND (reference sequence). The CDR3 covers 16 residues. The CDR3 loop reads CASSITSGSSYNEQFF. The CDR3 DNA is TGTGCCAGTAGTATAACTAGCGGGAGCTCCTACAATGAGCAGTTCTTC. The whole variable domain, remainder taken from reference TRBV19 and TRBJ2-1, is DGGITQSPKYLFRKEGQNVTLSCEQNLNHDAMYWYRQDPGQGLRLIYYSQIVNDFQKGDIAEGYSVSREKKESFPLTVTSAQKNPTAFYLCASSITSGSSYNEQFFGPGTRLTVL.

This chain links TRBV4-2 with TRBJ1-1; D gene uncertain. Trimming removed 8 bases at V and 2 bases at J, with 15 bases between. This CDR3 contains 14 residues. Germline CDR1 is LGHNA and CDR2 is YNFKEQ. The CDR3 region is CASGPYISNTEAFF. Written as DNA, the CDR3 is TGTGCCAGCGGGCCTTACATCTCTAACACTGAAGCTTTCTTT.

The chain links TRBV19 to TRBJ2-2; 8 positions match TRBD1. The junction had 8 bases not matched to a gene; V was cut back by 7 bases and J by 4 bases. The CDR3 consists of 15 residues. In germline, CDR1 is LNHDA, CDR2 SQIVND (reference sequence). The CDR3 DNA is TGTGCCAGTACGCACGAGGGGACAGGCACCGGGGAGCTGTTTTTT. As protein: CASTHEGTGTGELFF.

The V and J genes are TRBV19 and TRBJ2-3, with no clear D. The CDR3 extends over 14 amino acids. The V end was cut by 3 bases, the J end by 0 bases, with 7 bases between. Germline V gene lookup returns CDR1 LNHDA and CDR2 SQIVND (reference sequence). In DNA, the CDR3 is TGTGCCAGTAGTATTCAAGTTAGCACAGATACGCAGTATTTT. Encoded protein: CASSIQVSTDTQYF.

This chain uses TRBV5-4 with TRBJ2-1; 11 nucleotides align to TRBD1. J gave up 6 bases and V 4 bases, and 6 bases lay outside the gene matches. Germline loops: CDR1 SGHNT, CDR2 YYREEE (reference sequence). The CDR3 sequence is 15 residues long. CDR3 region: CASSRTGGMSNEQFF. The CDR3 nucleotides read TGTGCCAGCAGCAGGACAGGGGGCATGAGCAATGAGCAGTTCTTC. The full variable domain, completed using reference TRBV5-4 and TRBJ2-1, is ETGVTQSPTHLIKTRGQQVTLRCSSQSGHNTVSWYQQALGQGPQFIFQYYREEENGRGNFPPRFSGLQFPNYSSELNVNALELDDSALYLCASSRTGGMSNEQFFGPGTRLTVL.

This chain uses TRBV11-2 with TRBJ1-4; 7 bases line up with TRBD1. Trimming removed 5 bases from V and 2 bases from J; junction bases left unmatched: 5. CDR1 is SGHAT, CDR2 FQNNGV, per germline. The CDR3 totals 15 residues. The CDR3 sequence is CASSPWDSTNEKLFF. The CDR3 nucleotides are TGTGCCAGCAGCCCCTGGGACAGCACTAATGAAAAACTGTTTTTT.

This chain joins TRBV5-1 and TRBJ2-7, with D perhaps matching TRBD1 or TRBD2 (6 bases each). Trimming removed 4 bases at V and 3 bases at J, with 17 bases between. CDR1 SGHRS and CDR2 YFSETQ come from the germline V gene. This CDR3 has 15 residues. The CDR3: CASSMTGGGGYEQYF. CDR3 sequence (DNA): TGCGCCAGCAGCATGACAGGTGGAGGGGGCTACGAGCAGTACTTC.

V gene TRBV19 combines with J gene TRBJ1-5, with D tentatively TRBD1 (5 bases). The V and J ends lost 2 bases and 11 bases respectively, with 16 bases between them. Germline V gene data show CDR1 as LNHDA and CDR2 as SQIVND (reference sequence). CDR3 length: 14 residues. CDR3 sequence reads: CASSIQVGPMAQHF. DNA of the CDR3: TGTGCCAGTAGTATACAGGTGGGGCCCATGGCCCAGCATTTT. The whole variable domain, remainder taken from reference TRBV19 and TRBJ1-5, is DGGITQSPKYLFRKEGQNVTLSCEQNLNHDAMYWYRQDPGQGLRLIYYSQIVNDFQKGDIAEGYSVSREKKESFPLTVTSAQKNPTAFYLCASSIQVGPMAQHFGDGTRLSIL.

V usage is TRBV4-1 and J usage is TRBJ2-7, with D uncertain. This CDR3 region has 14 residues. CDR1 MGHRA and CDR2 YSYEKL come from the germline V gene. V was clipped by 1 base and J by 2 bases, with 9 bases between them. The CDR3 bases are TGCGCCAGCAGCCAAGTCACCAAAACCTACGAGCAGTACTTC. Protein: CASSQVTKTYEQYF.

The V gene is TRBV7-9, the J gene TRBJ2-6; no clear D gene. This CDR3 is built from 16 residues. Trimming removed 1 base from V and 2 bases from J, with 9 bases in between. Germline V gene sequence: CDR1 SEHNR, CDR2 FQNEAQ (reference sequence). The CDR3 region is CASSLELMAGANVLTF. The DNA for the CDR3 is TGTGCCAGCAGCTTAGAATTGATGGCTGGGGCCAACGTCCTGACTTTC. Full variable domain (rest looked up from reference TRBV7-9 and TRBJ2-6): DTGVSQNPRHKITKRGQNVTFRCDPISEHNRLYWYRQTLGQGPEFLTYFQNEAQLEKSRLLSDRFSAERPKGSFSTLEIQRTEQGDSAMYLCASSLELMAGANVLTFGAGSRLTVL.

The CDR3 region has the DNA TGTGCCAGCAGTAAGACCGGGACAGGGGCCGAGCAGTACTTC. Translating it yields CASSKTGTGAEQYF. This chain links TRBV7-9 with TRBJ2-7; TRBD1 aligns across 10 bases. V trimming: 6 bases; J trimming: 6 bases; junction bases outside the gene matches: 8. CDR1 SEHNR and CDR2 FQNEAQ come from the germline V gene (reference sequence). There are 14 residues in the CDR3. Full variable domain (remainder filled in from reference TRBV7-9 and TRBJ2-7): DTGVSQNPRHKITKRGQNVTFRCDPISEHNRLYWYRQTLGQGPEFLTYFQNEAQLEKSRLLSDRFSAERPKGSFSTLEIQRTEQGDSAMYLCASSKTGTGAEQYFGPGTRLTVT.

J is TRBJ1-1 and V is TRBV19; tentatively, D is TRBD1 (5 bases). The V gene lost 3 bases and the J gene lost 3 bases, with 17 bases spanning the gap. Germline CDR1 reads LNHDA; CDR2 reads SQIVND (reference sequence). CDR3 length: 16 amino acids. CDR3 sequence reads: CASSIRDYRGDTEAFF. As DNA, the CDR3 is TGTGCCAGTAGTATCCGGGATTACCGAGGGGACACTGAAGCTTTCTTT.

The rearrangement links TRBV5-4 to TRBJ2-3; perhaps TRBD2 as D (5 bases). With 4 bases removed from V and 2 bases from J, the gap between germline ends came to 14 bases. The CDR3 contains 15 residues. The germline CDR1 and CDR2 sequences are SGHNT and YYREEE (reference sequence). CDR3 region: CASSPGVGNTDTQYF. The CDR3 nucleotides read TGTGCCAGCAGCCCCGGGGTGGGAAACACAGATACGCAGTATTTT. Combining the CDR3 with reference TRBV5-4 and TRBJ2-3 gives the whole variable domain ETGVTQSPTHLIKTRGQQVTLRCSSQSGHNTVSWYQQALGQGPQFIFQYYREEENGRGNFPPRFSGLQFPNYSSELNVNALELDDSALYLCASSPGVGNTDTQYFGPGTRLTVL.

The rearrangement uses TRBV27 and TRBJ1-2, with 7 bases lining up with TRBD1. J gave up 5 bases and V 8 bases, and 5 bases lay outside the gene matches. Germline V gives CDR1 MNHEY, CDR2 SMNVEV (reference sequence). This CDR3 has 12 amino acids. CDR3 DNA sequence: TGTGCCAGCTCGGGACAGCCATATGGCTACACCTTC. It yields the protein CASSGQPYGYTF.

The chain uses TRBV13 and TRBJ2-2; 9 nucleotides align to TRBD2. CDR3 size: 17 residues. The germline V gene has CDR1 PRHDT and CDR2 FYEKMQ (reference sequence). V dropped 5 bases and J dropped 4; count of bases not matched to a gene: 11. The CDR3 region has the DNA TGTGCCAGCAGCCCGTTTGCGGGAGGGCCAGGCACCGGGGAGCTGTTTTTT. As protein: CASSPFAGGPGTGELFF.

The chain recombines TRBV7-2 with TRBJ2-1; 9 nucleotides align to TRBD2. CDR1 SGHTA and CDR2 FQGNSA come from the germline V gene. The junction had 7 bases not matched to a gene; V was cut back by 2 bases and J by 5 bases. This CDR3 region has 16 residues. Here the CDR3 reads CASSLWREGRDNEQFF. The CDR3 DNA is TGTGCCAGCAGCTTATGGCGGGAGGGCCGGGACAATGAGCAGTTCTTC.

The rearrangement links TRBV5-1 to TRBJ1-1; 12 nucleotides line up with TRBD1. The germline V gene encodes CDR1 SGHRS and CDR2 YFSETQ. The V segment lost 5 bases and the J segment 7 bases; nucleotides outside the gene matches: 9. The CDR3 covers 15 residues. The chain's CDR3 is CASRLGTGGIYEAFF. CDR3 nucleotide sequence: TGCGCCAGCAGATTAGGGACAGGGGGCATTTATGAAGCTTTCTTT.